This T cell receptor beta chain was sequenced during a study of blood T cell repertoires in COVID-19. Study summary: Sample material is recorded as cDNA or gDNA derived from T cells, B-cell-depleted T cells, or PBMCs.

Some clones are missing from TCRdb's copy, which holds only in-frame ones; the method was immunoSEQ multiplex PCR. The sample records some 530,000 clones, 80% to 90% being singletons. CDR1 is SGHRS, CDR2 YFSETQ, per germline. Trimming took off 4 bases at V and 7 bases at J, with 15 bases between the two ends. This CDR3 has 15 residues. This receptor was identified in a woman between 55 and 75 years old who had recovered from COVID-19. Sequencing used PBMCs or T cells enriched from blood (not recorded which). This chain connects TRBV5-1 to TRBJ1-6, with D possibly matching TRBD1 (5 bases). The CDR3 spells CASSPQGRGNSPLHF. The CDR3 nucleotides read TGCGCCAGCAGCCCCCAGGGTAGGGGCAATTCACCCCTCCACTTT. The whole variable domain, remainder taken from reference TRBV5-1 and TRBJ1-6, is KAGVTQTPRYLIKTRGQQVTLSCSPISGHRSVSWYQQTPGQGLQFLFEYFSETQRNKGNFPGRFSGRQFSNSRSEMNVSTLELGDSALYLCASSPQGRGNSPLHFGNGTRLTVT.